The source of this T cell receptor (beta chain) is a study of a mutant IDH1 vaccine in newly diagnosed glioma. Study-wide background: Beginning 4-6 weeks after radiotherapy alone, or with temozolomide cycles, vaccination took place. Study outcomes and limitations: Pseudoprogression appeared unlinked to shifts in leading peripheral T cell clonotypes.

The assay was immunoSEQ multiplex PCR, and TCRdb's table has in-frame clones only and misses some. The table includes about 56,000 clones, roughly nine tenths detected once. CDR1 is KGHSH, CDR2 LQKENI, per germline. The CDR3 sequence is 15 residues long. J lost 5 bases, V lost 5 bases, and 9 bases had no gene match. Time point described: week 35, safety follow-up. In the vaccine, a single dose held 300 ug of the mutant IDH1 20-mer peptide, along with topical imiquimod. As regards this clone: Its antigen is undetermined.

This sample comprised PBMCs, obtained from a glioma patient whose treatment included an IDH1 peptide vaccine. The TCR originated in a man aged 35-49 years with glioma. The chain links TRBV18 to TRBJ2-5; 9 positions match TRBD1. DNA of the CDR3: TGTGCCAGCTCATTACAGGGGGCGCCAGGGGAGACCCAGTACTTC. Translated: CASSLQGAPGETQYF.